This T cell receptor beta chain was retrieved from a study of regulatory T cells in long-lasting Graves disease. General study findings and limits: Those with persistent Graves' had less TCR diversity than newly diagnosed patients.

Time point reported: newly diagnosed GD, antithyroid drugs for less than 3 months. Extracted RNA from PBMCs served as the source of the TCR library. On this clonotype itself: Its antigen is still unknown. This may be a read error, as it is one base from a much larger clone.

The length of the CDR3 is 14 residues. V trimming: 5 bases; J trimming: 8 bases; junction bases outside the gene matches: 11. CDR1 is SEHNR, CDR2 FQNEAQ, per germline (reference sequence). Both iRepertoire HTBI primers and Arm-PCR of CDR3 regions were used to build the TCR beta libraries. Each CDR3 protein gets one entry after TCRdb re-called the multiplex PCR reads with MiXCR. The sample consists of more than 450,000 distinct CDR3 sequences, around 16% of them appearing once. These data are also associated with another study on T cells in Graves' hyperthyroidism and ophthalmopathy. That work states: For the diagnoses, clinical symptoms, serum thyroxine and TRAb, thyroid ultrasound and orbital computed tomography were used. With the HTBI primer set, the TCR CDR3 went through a first round of RT-PCR.

Sequencing used peripheral blood mononuclear cells (PBMCs), obtained at new diagnosis, from a patient treated with antithyroid drugs. The chain joins TRBV7-9 to TRBJ2-7; 8 nucleotides align to TRBD1. The receptor comes from a man in his forties with Graves disease. CDR3 nucleotide sequence: TGTGCCAGCAGCCCCCAGTCAGGGGGCACCAAGCAGTACTTC. Its protein product is CASSPQSGGTKQYF.